This T cell receptor (beta chain) was identified during a study of beta chain features in type 1 diabetes. Trimming took 4 bases from V and 1 from J; bases not matched to a gene: 6. CDR1 and CDR2 from the germline V gene are MNHNS and SASEGT. This CDR3 region has 15 residues. This clone showed up just a few times. Every bit of the isolated RNA underwent reverse transcription, so sequencing read expressed TCRB transcripts. The table came from immunoSEQ multiplex PCR; TCRdb's copy has only in-frame clones and leaves some out. This table holds approximately 300,000 clones, approximately 10% found once. The chain employs TRBV6-1 and TRBJ1-1, with 7 bases lining up with TRBD1. This clonotype originated in a woman aged 25 to 39 in good health. Sequencing was carried out using naive CD4+ T cells from blood. CDR3 region: CASSAQGTGNTEAFF. The DNA of the CDR3 is TGTGCCAGCAGTGCACAGGGGACGGGGAACACTGAAGCTTTCTTT.